This T cell receptor (beta chain) was observed in a study of blood T cells in healthy people across ages. Study context: Template switching recovered approximately one barcoded beta molecule for every two T cells. Overall study results and limits: Higher naive T cell percentage went strongly together with higher TCR beta diversity. Estimated diversity across one million T cells was deemed an underestimate. The lack of PBMC sorting stopped any conclusive naive versus antigen-experienced comparison.

The table lists this clonotype with a few counts. Antigen: not known. A J-beta primer mix and a sample-barcoded 5' primer were used in a second PCR of roughly 7 to 12 cycles. Using its own MiXCR run on the 5' RACE reads, TCRdb lists one record per CDR3 protein. Counted here are about 1.1 million distinct CDR3 sequences, 35% to 40% occurring once; the ten biggest clones make up around 12%. In germline, CDR1 is KGHSH, CDR2 LQKENI. There are 14 residues in the CDR3. The V gene lost 2 bases and the J gene lost 5 bases, with 12 bases spanning the gap. The rearrangement uses TRBV18 and TRBJ1-2; TRBD1 is a possible D gene (6 bases). The TCR comes from a man aged 18 to 29 in good health. Sequences were obtained from blood. The chain's CDR3 is CASSPETGPYGYTF. CDR3 nucleotide sequence: TGTGCCAGCTCACCAGAAACAGGGCCATATGGCTACACCTTC.